Below, 29 T cell receptor beta chains from the same sample are listed, as sequenced in a study of blood T cell repertoires in COVID-19. Generated by immunoSEQ multiplex PCR, the TCRdb table keeps only in-frame clones and is missing some. This table holds around 60,000 clones, 60% to 85% found once. The source material was peripheral blood. These TCRs come from a man in his thirties or forties with COVID-19, enrolled during active disease.

This clone appeared a single time. The chain is built from TRBV6-1 and TRBJ2-1, with 12 nucleotides matching TRBD2. The J segment lost 5 bases and the V segment lost 2 bases, leaving 7 bases of the junction unmatched. The CDR3 contains 17 residues. In germline, CDR1 is MNHNS, CDR2 SASEGT. The CDR3 nucleotides are TGTGCCAGCAGTGAACCCCCGCTAGCGGGAGGGAACAATGAGCAGTTCTTC. Translated: CASSEPPLAGGNNEQFF.

CDR3 in DNA: TGTGCCAGCAGCACCTCAGGTTCCTACGAGCAGTACTTC. Amino acid sequence: CASSTSGSYEQYF. V is TRBV7-9 and J is TRBJ2-7; unclear D gene. Germline CDR1 SEHNR, CDR2 FQNEAQ (reference sequence). CDR3 length: 13 amino acids. The ends were cut back, 5 bases at V and 1 base at J, with 9 bases in the middle.

The V call is TRBV7-8, the J call TRBJ2-3; 11 bases map to TRBD2. This CDR3 has 17 residues. Germline values: CDR1 SGHVS, CDR2 FQNEAQ. Losses at the gene ends were 5 bases for V and 7 bases for J; bases not matched to a gene: 14. CDR3: CASSPTLSGRAVNTQYF. The CDR3 region has the DNA TGTGCCAGCAGCCCCACCCTTAGCGGGAGGGCCGTGAATACGCAGTATTTT.

The chain couples TRBV4-1 to TRBJ2-3, with D possibly being TRBD1 (5 bases). Germline lookup yields CDR1 MGHRA and CDR2 YSYEKL. The CDR3 runs to 14 residues. Trimming took 6 bases from V and 4 from J, leaving 14 bases between them. CDR3 bases: TGCGCCAGCAGTACCAGTTGGGGCCCAGATACGCAGTATTTT. Protein product: CASSTSWGPDTQYF.

J is TRBJ2-2 and V is TRBV11-2; 11 positions match TRBD2. The V gene's germline CDR1 is SGHAT and CDR2 FQNNGV. V lost 10 bases and J lost 3; bases outside the gene matches: 16. CDR3 length equals 18 residues. The CDR3 DNA is TGTGCCACCTGGGGGGGGGCGAGACTAGCGGGACACACCGGGGAGCTGTTTTTT. It encodes CATWGGARLAGHTGELFF.

The chain joins TRBV5-1 to TRBJ1-1, with D tentatively TRBD1 (6 bases). CDR1 and CDR2 (germline): SGHRS, YFSETQ. V was shortened by 3 bases and J by 5 bases, with 14 bases between the two germline ends. CDR3 length equals 14 residues. The CDR3 loop reads CASSYRDLMTEAFF. CDR3 bases: TGCGCCAGCAGCTACAGGGATTTAATGACTGAAGCTTTCTTT.

This clone was seen a single time. The chain joins TRBV2 to TRBJ2-7; no reliable D call. The germline gives CDR1 SNHLY, CDR2 FYNNEI. Trimming took off 5 bases at V and 0 bases at J, with 5 bases between the two ends. The CDR3 totals 12 residues. CDR3 region: CASSPHSYEQYF. As DNA, the CDR3 is TGTGCCAGCAGTCCCCACTCCTACGAGCAGTACTTC.

This clone occurred once. The chain combines TRBV28 with TRBJ2-1, with D tentatively TRBD1 (5 bases). This CDR3 spans 16 amino acids. Trimming took 1 base from V and 6 from J, leaving 16 bases between them. Germline V lookup: CDR1 MDHEN, CDR2 SYDVKM. The CDR3 coding sequence is TGTGCCAGCAGTTTATACCCCCCACAGGAGCCCAATGAGCAGTTCTTC. This translates into CASSLYPPQEPNEQFF.

This sequence joins TRBV6-4 and TRBJ1-2; possibly TRBD1 for D (6 bases). From germline, CDR1 is MRHNA and CDR2 SNTAGT. Between the trimmed V and J ends, which lost 11 bases and 8 bases, there was a span of 18 bases. The CDR3 sequence is 12 residues long. Written as DNA, the CDR3 is TGTGCCCGCATAGGGATAGGGGGAGGCTACACCTTC. This gives the protein CARIGIGGGYTF.

The chain carries TRBV6-6 and TRBJ1-5; TRBD1 is a possible D gene (6 bases). CDR1 MNHNY and CDR2 SVGAGI come from the germline V gene (reference sequence). V lost 1 base and J lost 2, with 12 bases in between. This CDR3 has 16 amino acids. The CDR3 loop reads CASSYLNRAGNQPQHF. CDR3 coding DNA: TGTGCCAGCAGTTACTTGAACAGGGCTGGCAATCAGCCCCAGCATTTT.

The chain combines TRBV11-3 with TRBJ1-1; possibly TRBD1 for D (6 bases). CDR3 length: 13 residues. The germline V gene has CDR1 SGHNT and CDR2 YENEEA. Between the trimmed V and J ends, which lost 6 bases and 4 bases, there was a span of 12 bases. This CDR3 is CASRAHRATEAFF. For the CDR3, the DNA is TGTGCCAGCAGGGCGCACAGGGCCACTGAAGCTTTCTTT.

The chain combines TRBV30 with TRBJ1-1, with 7 bases aligning to TRBD1. CDR3 length: 13 amino acids. V shed 4 bases, J shed 2 bases, and the junction held 4 bases outside the gene matches. Looked up from germline, CDR1 is GTSNPN and CDR2 is SVGIG (reference sequence). CDR3 bases: TGTGCCTGGATGAGGGGGCGAAACACTGAAGCTTTCTTT. Protein sequence: CAWMRGRNTEAFF.

The chain carries TRBV5-1 and TRBJ2-2, with D perhaps matching TRBD1 (6 bases). CDR1 SGHRS and CDR2 YFSETQ come from the germline V gene. V was cut by 7 bases and J by 3 bases, with 16 bases left in between. This CDR3 spans 15 amino acids. The CDR3 DNA follows: TGCGCCAGCGCGGACTTGGGGGCAGACACCGGGGAGCTGTTTTTT. Translating gives CASADLGADTGELFF.

The genes are TRBV5-6 and TRBJ2-2; TRBD2 might be the D (6 bases). Trimming shortened V by 0 bases and J by 5 bases, and 11 bases separated the two germline ends. The CDR3 has 15 residues. Germline CDR1 is SGHDT and CDR2 is YYEEEE. The CDR3 reads CASSLVRLVTGELFF. CDR3 in DNA: TGTGCCAGCAGCTTGGTACGACTAGTTACCGGGGAGCTGTTTTTT.

This CDR3 reads CASSLPPAGSNQPQHF. The CDR3 coding sequence is TGTGCCAGCAGCCTCCCACCCGCGGGTAGCAATCAGCCCCAGCATTTT. This rearrangement joins TRBV6-2 or TRBV6-3 to TRBJ1-5; no reliable D call. The CDR3 spans 16 residues. Germline loops: CDR1 MNHEY, CDR2 SVGEGT. V lost 6 bases and J lost 0, with 15 bases in between.

J is TRBJ1-5 and V is TRBV4-2, with 8 bases matching TRBD1. Germline V gene data show CDR1 as LGHNA and CDR2 as YNFKEQ. This CDR3 has 16 residues. Unmatched junction bases numbered 12, after V lost 4 bases and J lost 7 bases. For the CDR3, the DNA is TGTGCCAGCAGCCCAAACCCAGGGGGCGAAGGGCAGCCCCAGCATTTT. It is translated as CASSPNPGGEGQPQHF.

V gene TRBV6-5 combines with J gene TRBJ2-1; 7 nucleotides agree with TRBD1. Germline CDR1 is MNHEY and CDR2 is SVGAGI. There are 15 residues in the CDR3. Germline trimming cut 6 bases from V and 6 bases from J; bases unmatched to any gene: 11. The CDR3 DNA follows: TGTGCCAGCAGGCCGCGGACAGGTCGAGTCAATGAGCAGTTCTTC. It yields the protein CASRPRTGRVNEQFF.

The sample holds a few counts of this clone. The chain links TRBV14 to TRBJ2-3, with 7 nucleotides matching TRBD1. The CDR3 is 16 residues long. Trimming cost V 0 bases and J 2 bases; bases outside gene matches: 5. Germline V CDR1 and CDR2: SGHDN, FVKESK. CDR3 sequence (DNA): TGTGCCAGCAGCCAAGAGGACAGGTCGATCACAGATACGCAGTATTTT. The encoded protein is CASSQEDRSITDTQYF.

The chain recombines TRBV6-1 with TRBJ2-7; possibly TRBD2 for D (7 bases). V was shortened by 11 bases and J by 4 bases, with 15 bases between the two germline ends. CDR3 length: 12 residues. Germline values: CDR1 MNHNS, CDR2 SASEGT. CDR3 residues: CAHAGAEYEQYF. The DNA of the CDR3 is TGTGCCCACGCGGGGGCGGAGTACGAGCAGTACTTC.

The J gene is TRBJ2-5, the V gene TRBV28, with 8 bases matching TRBD1. Germline CDR1 MDHEN, CDR2 SYDVKM. J gave up 4 bases and V 9 bases, and 13 bases lay outside the gene matches. This CDR3 has 15 residues. The CDR3, as DNA: TGTGCCAGTCCACCGCCTGCCGGACAGGGAGAGACCCAGTACTTC. Encoded protein: CASPPPAGQGETQYF.

The chain joins TRBV28 to TRBJ2-2; TRBD2 agrees at 7 bases. Per germline, CDR1 MDHEN and CDR2 SYDVKM. The ends lost 7 bases at V and 7 bases at J; junction bases unmatched: 9. The CDR3 has 14 residues. This CDR3 is CASTTAGEGGELFF. DNA for the CDR3: TGTGCCAGCACCACAGCCGGGGAGGGCGGGGAGCTGTTTTTT.

The chain employs TRBV11-2 and TRBJ2-4, with 7 positions matching TRBD1. This CDR3 spans 13 amino acids. Germline CDR1 reads SGHAT; CDR2 reads FQNNGV. V lost 2 bases and J lost 8; bases outside the gene matches: 3. CDR3 DNA: TGTGCCAGCAGCTTAAACGACAGGGACATTCAGTACTTC. Amino acids: CASSLNDRDIQYF.

The chain joins TRBV28 to TRBJ1-3, with 8 positions matching TRBD1. The CDR3 sequence is 21 residues long. The J segment lost 4 bases and the V segment lost 4 bases, leaving 24 bases of the junction unmatched. Germline V gene data show CDR1 as MDHEN and CDR2 as SYDVKM. CDR3 in amino acids: CASSSGGATGVSFLRGNTIYF. The CDR3, as DNA: TGTGCCAGCAGTTCGGGTGGCGCGACAGGGGTCAGTTTTTTGAGGGGAAACACCATATATTTT.

The rearrangement uses TRBV28 and TRBJ2-5, with a tentative D call TRBD1 (6 bases). The CDR3 extends over 15 amino acids. The germline V gene encodes CDR1 MDHEN and CDR2 SYDVKM. V was pared by 5 bases and J by 3 bases, with 16 bases between. The CDR3 DNA follows: TGTGCCAGCAGTCTACAGGGACCGGATAAAGAGACCCAGTACTTC. This gives the protein CASSLQGPDKETQYF.

The rearrangement joins TRBV9 to TRBJ2-1; 8 bases match TRBD1. The CDR3 consists of 17 residues. Germline loops: CDR1 SGDLS, CDR2 YYNGEE. V trimming: 3 bases; J trimming: 0 bases; junction bases outside the gene matches: 8. DNA for the CDR3: TGTGCCAGCAGCGCGTACTCAGGGGGCACCTCCTACAATGAGCAGTTCTTC. It specifies CASSAYSGGTSYNEQFF.

This clone was counted only a few times. J is TRBJ1-5 and V is TRBV10-3; maybe TRBD1 (6 bases). This CDR3 region has 16 residues. The V gene's germline CDR1 is ENHRY and CDR2 SYGVKD. V lost 6 bases, J lost 0 bases, and 15 bases lay in between. This CDR3 reads CAISKTGGISNQPQHF. The CDR3 region has the DNA TGTGCCATCAGCAAGACAGGCGGTATTAGCAATCAGCCCCAGCATTTT.

A few counts support this clone. The chain employs TRBV28 and TRBJ1-1; TRBD1 matches 8 bases. Germline V gene sequence: CDR1 MDHEN, CDR2 SYDVKM. The J segment lost 8 bases and the V segment lost 5 bases, leaving 16 bases of the junction unmatched. This CDR3 spans 16 amino acids. CDR3 nucleotide sequence: TGTGCCAGCAGTCCGCCAGAGAGAGACAGGGGATCAGAAGCTTTCTTT. It is translated as CASSPPERDRGSEAFF.

This clone was observed a single time. The chain links TRBV19 to TRBJ2-2; 9 bases match TRBD2. V trimming: 7 bases; J trimming: 5 bases; junction bases outside the gene matches: 8. Germline lookup yields CDR1 LNHDA and CDR2 SQIVND (reference sequence). There are 15 residues in the CDR3. This CDR3 reads CASTYSGSITGELFF. The CDR3 bases are TGTGCCAGTACCTATAGCGGGAGTATAACCGGGGAGCTGTTTTTT.

This clone is a singleton in its sample. J is TRBJ2-5 and V is TRBV11-3, with D possibly matching TRBD2 (5 bases). Per the germline V gene, CDR1 is SGHNT and CDR2 is YENEEA. The V end was cut by 1 base, the J end by 0 bases, with 12 bases between. The CDR3 is 16 amino acids. Here the CDR3 reads CASSLGLAPNQETQYF. CDR3 sequence (DNA): TGTGCCAGCAGCTTAGGGTTAGCGCCGAACCAAGAGACCCAGTACTTC.